This entry is about one T cell receptor (beta chain). V lost 8 bases, J lost 4 bases, and 1 base stayed unmatched. This CDR3 comprises 12 residues. Germline V gene lookup returns CDR1 MDHEN and CDR2 SYDVKM. Assay used: immunoSEQ multiplex PCR; TCRdb lists only in-frame clones, some missing. The table shows 35,000 to 55,000 clones, with 80% to 90% occurring only once. This specimen belongs to a study of blood T cell repertoires in COVID-19. Across the study: T cells, B-cell-depleted T cells, or PBMCs provided the cDNA or gDNA that served as material.

The rearrangement joins TRBV28 to TRBJ1-4; 7 positions match TRBD1. The sequencing sample was made of peripheral blood. This sequence was found in a man between 65 and 85 years old with active COVID-19. The DNA for the CDR3 is TGTGCCAGCCGGGACAGTAATGAAAAACTGTTTTTT. It encodes CASRDSNEKLFF.